The T cell receptor (beta chain) described here comes from a study of vaccination and CD4 T cells after COVID-19. Study in general: Ranging from 14 to 241, the interval between dose two and post-vaccine sampling had a median of roughly 73 days. Overlapping spike peptides of SARS-CoV-2, HCoV-NL63, HCoV-OC43 and HCoV-229E were used, and cells were stimulated with them.

CDR1 and CDR2 from the germline V gene are MGHDK and SYGVNS. CDR3 length: 16 residues. The J segment lost 8 bases and the V segment lost 2 bases, leaving 9 bases of the junction unmatched. The Oncomine TCR Beta short-read assay sequenced DNA from cultured CD4+ T cells. Via MiXCR, TCRdb re-called the PCR reads, giving one row per CDR3 protein. The table shows under 20,000 distinct CDR3 sequences, with about 40% occurring only once. The sample's treatment: roughly ten-day PBMC culture with coronavirus spike peptide pools or control peptides (ViraFEST assay). ViraFEST sequenced TCRs after peptide-pool expansion of antigen-specific T cells. This clonotype was observed a few times. As yet, its antigen is unknown.

The sample consisted of CD4+ T cells from blood, cultured in vitro, taken before SARS-CoV-2 vaccination. The genes are TRBV25-1 and TRBJ1-2, with 12 nucleotides matching TRBD1. This TCR came from a human donor who received a COVID-19 vaccine. CDR3 in amino acids: CASSEGRDRGLGGYTF. CDR3 DNA sequence: TGTGCCAGCAGTGAAGGGAGGGACAGGGGGCTTGGGGGCTACACCTTC.